The T cell receptor (beta chain) under discussion was sequenced for a study of regulatory T cells in long-lasting Graves disease. On the study more broadly: Persistence in Graves' disease required over 5 years of antithyroid drugs plus positive TSH receptor antibodies.

Study observations and caveats: Possibly, accuracy suffered from the small sample size. Persistent disease exhibited a predilection for TRBV28, TRBJ1-2 and TRBJ2-5.

In the case of this clonotype: Antigen specificity is unknown.

Through Arm-PCR of CDR3 regions and iRepertoire HTBI primers, TCR beta libraries were built. TCRdb fed the multiplex PCR reads into MiXCR, producing one record per CDR3 protein. The data contain 360,000 or so distinct CDR3 sequences, approximately 23% of them singletons. The time point is: persistent/refractory GD, antithyroid drugs over 5 years with positive TRAb. From RNA extracted from PBMCs, the TCR library was made. Each of the patients was recruited from an endocrinology department situated in Xi'an, China. The CDR3 is 12 residues long. V lost 5 bases, J lost 8 bases, and 13 bases lay in between. Germline CDR1 and CDR2: SGHRS and YFSETQ.

The TCR originated in a woman in her 40s with Graves disease. V and J are TRBV5-1 and TRBJ1-1; maybe TRBD1 (6 bases). Sequencing used peripheral blood mononuclear cells (PBMCs), obtained when the disease was refractory, from a patient treated with antithyroid drugs. In DNA form, the CDR3 reads TGCGCCAGCAGTAAATCAACAGGGGAAGCTTTCTTT. Amino acids: CASSKSTGEAFF.